This TCR beta chain is from a study of blood T cell repertoires in COVID-19. Using immunoSEQ multiplex PCR, the repertoire was profiled, and TCRdb retains in-frame clones only, with some absent. The repertoire includes about 39,000 clones, about four fifths of them detected once, and 23% sits in the top ten. V shed 4 bases and J 5 bases; nucleotides not matched to a gene: 7. Germline loops: CDR1 MGHDK, CDR2 SYGVNS. The CDR3 spans 14 residues. This receptor was identified in a man in his 70s with acute or convalescent COVID-19. This chain joins TRBV25-1 and TRBJ2-5; 7 bases align to TRBD1. The sample comprised peripheral blood. The CDR3 spells CASSAGGAWETQYF. The CDR3 DNA sequence: TGTGCCAGCAGTGCAGGGGGAGCATGGGAGACCCAGTACTTC.